Listed below are T cell receptor beta chains from one sample, sequenced in a study of beta chain features in type 1 diabetes. Produced via immunoSEQ multiplex PCR; TCRdb's table is partial and in-frame only. This repertoire shows around 250,000 clones, 11% to 15% found once; its top ten account for roughly 0.02%. The sample taken for sequencing was naive CD4+ T cells from blood. These receptors came from a young man with type 1 diabetes. Each CDR3 is given with its conserved first and last residue. D genes are given only for firm matches. Part of the rows lack a size; the others show once, few, many or a class for expanded clones.

V gene	J gene	D gene	clone size	CDR3 DNA	CDR3 protein
TRBV6-5	TRBJ1-1	NA	once	TGTGCCAGTAGACACATGAACACTGAAGCTTTCTTT	CASRHMNTEAFF
TRBV11-2	TRBJ2-7	NA	NA	TGTGCCAGCAGCTTTGGCCAGGACGAGCAGTACTTC	CASSFGQDEQYF
TRBV19	TRBJ1-6	NA	few	TGTGCCAGTAGTATCCCCGGGAACGGCTCACCCCTCCACTTT	CASSIPGNGSPLHF
TRBV2	TRBJ1-1	TRBD1	NA	TGTGCCAGCAGTGAACAGGGGGCTGAAGCTTTCTTT	CASSEQGAEAFF
TRBV6-5	TRBJ2-7	TRBD2	few	TGTGCCAGCAGACTACTAGCGGGAGGACCCTACGAGCAGTACTTC	CASRLLAGGPYEQYF
TRBV19	TRBJ2-3	TRBD2	few	TGTGCCAGTAGTGCTGGACTAGCGGGCACAGATACGCAGTATTTT	CASSAGLAGTDTQYF
TRBV28	TRBJ1-1	TRBD1	NA	TGTGCCAGCAGTCGAAGACAGGGGACGAACACTGAAGCTTTCTTT	CASSRRQGTNTEAFF
TRBV15	TRBJ1-4	TRBD1	NA	TGTGCCACCAGCAGCGGCCCGGGACAGGGGGTCTTGAAAGATGAAAAACTGTTTTTT	CATSSGPGQGVLKDEKLFF
TRBV30	TRBJ1-2	NA	NA	TGTGCCTCGAGGCGGGGCAGTGGCTACACCTTC	CASRRGSGYTF
TRBV11-2	TRBJ2-3	NA	NA	TGTGCCAGCAGCCGGGGAGATAGCACAGATACGCAGTATTTT	CASSRGDSTDTQYF
TRBV30	TRBJ1-1	NA	few	TGTGCCTGGACTTCAGCCGGGACAATTCCTGCGAACACTGAAGCTTTCTTT	CAWTSAGTIPANTEAFF
TRBV15	TRBJ2-7	NA	few	TGTGCCACCAGCAGAGGTTTGGGCGGGGAACCCTACGAGCAGTACTTC	CATSRGLGGEPYEQYF
TRBV28	TRBJ2-3	TRBD1	few	TGTGCCAGCAGGTCAGGGGGCGTAGATACGCAGTATTTT	CASRSGGVDTQYF
TRBV4-2	TRBJ2-2	NA	NA	TGTGCCAGCAGCCAAGTAGGGGGGGCCAGCGGGGAGCTGTTTTTT	CASSQVGGASGELFF
TRBV19	TRBJ1-2	NA	NA	TGTGCCAGTAGTATGGGGAGGCAGTTGCACTATGGCTACACCTTC	CASSMGRQLHYGYTF
TRBV4-2	TRBJ1-5	TRBD1	NA	TGTGCCAGCAGCCAAGAACAGGGGAATCAGCCCCAGCATTTT	CASSQEQGNQPQHF
TRBV30	TRBJ2-3	TRBD2	few	TGTGCCTGGAGTACGAGCGGGATGGTAGCTACGCAGTATTTT	CAWSTSGMVATQYF
TRBV6-6	TRBJ2-1	TRBD1	few	TGTGCCAGCAGGCCGGGACAGGGTTACAATGAGCAGTTCTTC	CASRPGQGYNEQFF
TRBV29-1	TRBJ2-7	NA	NA	TGCAGCGGCCAAAAGCAGGGCCTAGGCGAGCAGTACTTC	CSGQKQGLGEQYF
TRBV25-1	TRBJ2-7	NA	few	TGTGCCAGCAGTGAATTGGCCTTCCCGTACGAGCAGTACTTC	CASSELAFPYEQYF
TRBV5-1	TRBJ1-4	TRBD1	NA	TGCGCCAGCAGCTTGGGGGACAGGGAAACTGAAAAACTGTTTTTT	CASSLGDRETEKLFF
TRBV5-1	TRBJ2-7	TRBD1	NA	TGCGCCAGCAGCCCCCGAACGGGACAGGGGGGCGAGCAGTACTTC	CASSPRTGQGGEQYF
TRBV9	TRBJ1-2	NA	NA	TGTGCCAGCAGCCCCGACACCTATGGCTACACCTTC	CASSPDTYGYTF
TRBV6-6	TRBJ1-5	TRBD1	few	TGTGCCAGCACCCACGGAGGGACAGTAGGGCAGCCCCAGCATTTT	CASTHGGTVGQPQHF
TRBV7-9	TRBJ2-3	NA	NA	TGTGCCAGCAGCTTAGGAATGGCAGGGGGCACAGATACGCAGTATTTT	CASSLGMAGGTDTQYF
TRBV2	TRBJ2-3	TRBD2	NA	TGTGCCAGCAAGCGGGACCCGCCAGATACGCAGTATTTT	CASKRDPPDTQYF
TRBV2	TRBJ2-7	TRBD1	NA	TGTGCCAGCAGGATCCGGGGGACAGGAGCCTACGAGCAGTACTTC	CASRIRGTGAYEQYF
TRBV6-5	TRBJ1-1	TRBD1	NA	TGTGCCAGCAGGGGGACAGGATGGACTGAAGCTTTCTTT	CASRGTGWTEAFF
TRBV1	TRBJ2-1	NA	once	TGCACCAGCAGCCAAGACGGCAAATGGGAGAGGTCCTACAATGAGCAGTTCTTC	CTSSQDGKWERSYNEQFF
TRBV11-2	TRBJ2-1	TRBD1	NA	TGTGCCAGCAGCTTGCGACAGGGGGATTACAATGAGCAGTTCTTC	CASSLRQGDYNEQFF
TRBV19	TRBJ2-3	NA	NA	TGTGCCAGTAGTACCACTAGCACAGATACGCAGTATTTT	CASSTTSTDTQYF
TRBV11-2	TRBJ1-1	NA	NA	TGTGCCAGCAGCCCACTACCAGCGGAAACTGAAGCTTTCTTT	CASSPLPAETEAFF
TRBV10-3	TRBJ2-2	TRBD2	NA	TGTGCCACCCGGGGACTAGCGGTTACCGGGGAGCTGTTTTTT	CATRGLAVTGELFF